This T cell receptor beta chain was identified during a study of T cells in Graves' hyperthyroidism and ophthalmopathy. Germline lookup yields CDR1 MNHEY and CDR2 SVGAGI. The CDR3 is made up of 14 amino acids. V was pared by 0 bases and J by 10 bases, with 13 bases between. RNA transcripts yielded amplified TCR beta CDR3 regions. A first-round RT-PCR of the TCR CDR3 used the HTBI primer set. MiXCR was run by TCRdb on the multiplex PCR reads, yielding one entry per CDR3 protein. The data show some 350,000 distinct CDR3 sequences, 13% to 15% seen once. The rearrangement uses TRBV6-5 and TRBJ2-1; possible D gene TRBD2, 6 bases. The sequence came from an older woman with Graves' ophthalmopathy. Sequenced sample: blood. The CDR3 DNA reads TGTGCCAGCAGTTACTCGTGGAGGCGGGGAGAGCAGTTCTTC. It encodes CASSYSWRRGEQFF.